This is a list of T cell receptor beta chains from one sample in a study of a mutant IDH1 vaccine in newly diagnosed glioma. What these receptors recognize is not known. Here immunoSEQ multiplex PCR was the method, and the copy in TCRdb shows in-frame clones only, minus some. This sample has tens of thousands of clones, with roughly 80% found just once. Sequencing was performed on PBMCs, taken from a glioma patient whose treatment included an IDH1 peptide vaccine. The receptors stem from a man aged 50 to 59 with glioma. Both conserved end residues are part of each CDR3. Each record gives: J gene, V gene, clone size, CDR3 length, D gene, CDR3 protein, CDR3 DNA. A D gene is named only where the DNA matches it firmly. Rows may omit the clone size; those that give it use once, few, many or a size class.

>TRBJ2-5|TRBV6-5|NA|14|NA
CASSLRGGGETQYF
TGTGCCAGCAGTTTAAGGGGAGGTGGAGAGACCCAGTACTTC
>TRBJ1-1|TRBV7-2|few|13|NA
CASSSQGYTEAFF
TGTGCCAGCAGCTCTCAGGGATATACTGAAGCTTTCTTT
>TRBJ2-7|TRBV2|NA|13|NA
CASSAGLTYEQYF
TGTGCCAGCAGTGCCGGGTTGACCTACGAGCAGTACTTC
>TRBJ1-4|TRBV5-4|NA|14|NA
CASSLGGPNEKLFF
TGTGCCAGCAGCTTGGGTGGACCCAATGAAAAACTGTTTTTT
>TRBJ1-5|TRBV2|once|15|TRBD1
CASSDRDRSNQPQHF
TGTGCCAGCAGTGACCGGGACAGGAGCAATCAGCCCCAGCATTTT
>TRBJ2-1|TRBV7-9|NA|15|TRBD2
CASSSTSDSYNEQFF
TGTGCCAGCAGCTCAACTAGCGACTCCTACAATGAGCAGTTCTTC
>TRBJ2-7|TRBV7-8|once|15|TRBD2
CASSLAGGLTYEQYF
TGTGCCAGCAGCTTAGCGGGGGGACTAACCTACGAGCAGTACTTC
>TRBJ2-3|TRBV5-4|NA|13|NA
CASSTGRTDTQYF
TGTGCCAGCAGCACCGGACGGACAGATACGCAGTATTTT
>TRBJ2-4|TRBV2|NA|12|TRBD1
CASTGARDIQYF
TGTGCCAGTACAGGGGCTAGGGACATTCAGTACTTC
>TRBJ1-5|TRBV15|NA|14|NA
CATTQGGRNQPQHF
TGTGCCACGACTCAGGGAGGGAGGAATCAGCCCCAGCATTTT
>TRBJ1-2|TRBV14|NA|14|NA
CASSQVRTPYGYTF
TGTGCCAGCAGCCAAGTGCGGACTCCCTATGGCTACACCTTC
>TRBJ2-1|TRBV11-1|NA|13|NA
CASSLTEGTEQFF
TGTGCCAGCAGCTTAACGGAGGGGACTGAGCAGTTCTTC
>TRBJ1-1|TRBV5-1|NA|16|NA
CASSWGRGDRNTEAFF
TGCGCCAGCAGCTGGGGGAGGGGGGATAGGAACACTGAAGCTTTCTTT
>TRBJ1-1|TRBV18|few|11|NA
CASSPDEKAFF
TGTGCCAGCTCACCGGACGAGAAAGCTTTCTTT
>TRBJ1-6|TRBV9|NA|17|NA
CASSAPLGGEDGSPLHF
TGTGCCAGCAGCGCGCCCTTGGGAGGGGAAGATGGTTCACCCCTCCACTTT
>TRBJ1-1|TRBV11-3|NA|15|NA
CASRVGVGLNTEAFF
TGTGCCAGCAGGGTAGGAGTGGGATTGAACACTGAAGCTTTCTTT
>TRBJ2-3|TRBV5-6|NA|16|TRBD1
CASSPLGQGHTDTQYF
TGTGCCAGCAGCCCCTTGGGACAGGGACACACAGATACGCAGTATTTT
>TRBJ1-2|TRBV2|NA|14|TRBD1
CASSGDRGQGGYTF
TGTGCCAGCAGCGGGGACAGGGGGCAGGGTGGCTACACCTTC
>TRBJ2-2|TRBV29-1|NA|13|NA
CSASRGDTGELFF
TGCAGCGCCTCCAGGGGCGACACCGGGGAGCTGTTTTTT
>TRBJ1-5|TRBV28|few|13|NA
CASRVQLNQPQHF
TGTGCCAGCAGAGTACAACTCAATCAGCCCCAGCATTTT
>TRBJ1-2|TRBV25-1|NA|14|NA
CASRALGAVDGYTF
TGTGCCAGCAGAGCTCTCGGGGCCGTCGATGGCTACACCTTC
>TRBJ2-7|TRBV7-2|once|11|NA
CASSLMGEQYF
TGTGCCAGCAGCTTAATGGGGGAGCAGTACTTC
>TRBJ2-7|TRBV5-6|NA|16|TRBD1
CASSLTPGQGTYEQYF
TGTGCCAGCAGCTTAACACCGGGACAGGGGACCTACGAGCAGTACTTC
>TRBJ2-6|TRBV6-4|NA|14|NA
CASSGGAGANVLTF
TGTGCCAGCAGTGGGGGGGCCGGGGCCAACGTCCTGACTTTC
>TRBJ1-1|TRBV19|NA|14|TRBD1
CASSITGDGPEAFF
TGTGCCAGTAGTATAACAGGGGATGGACCTGAAGCTTTCTTT
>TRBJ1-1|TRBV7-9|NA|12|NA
CASSFYGTEAFF
TGTGCCAGCAGCTTTTATGGGACTGAAGCTTTCTTT
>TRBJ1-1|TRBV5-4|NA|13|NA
CAVQATTHREAFF
TGTGCAGTCCAAGCGACAACTCATAGGGAAGCTTTCTTT
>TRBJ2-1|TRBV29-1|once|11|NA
CSVQMGNEQFF
TGCAGCGTTCAAATGGGTAATGAGCAGTTCTTC
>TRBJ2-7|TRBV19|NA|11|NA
CASSFGDEQYF
TGTGCCAGTAGTTTCGGTGACGAGCAGTACTTC
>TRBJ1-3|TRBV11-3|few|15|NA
CASSSPLGRGNTIYF
TGTGCCAGCAGCTCCCCCCTGGGAAGGGGAAACACCATATATTTT
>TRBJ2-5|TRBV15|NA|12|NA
CATSRQGETQYF
TGTGCCACCAGCAGACAGGGAGAGACCCAGTACTTC
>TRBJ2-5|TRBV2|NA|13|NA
CASSEAWKETQYF
TGTGCCAGCAGTGAAGCTTGGAAAGAGACCCAGTACTTC
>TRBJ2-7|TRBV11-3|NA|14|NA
CASSLGLSGYEQYF
TGTGCCAGCAGCTTGGGGCTTTCAGGCTACGAGCAGTACTTC
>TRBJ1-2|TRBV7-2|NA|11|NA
CASSFLGGYTF
TGTGCCAGCAGCTTCCTGGGTGGCTACACCTTC
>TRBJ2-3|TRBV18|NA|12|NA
CASSLPTGTQYF
TGTGCCAGCTCTCTGCCGACGGGTACGCAGTATTTT
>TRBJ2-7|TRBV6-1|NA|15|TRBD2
CASSARAPGGDEQYF
TGTGCCAGCAGTGCTCGGGCCCCGGGAGGGGACGAGCAGTACTTC
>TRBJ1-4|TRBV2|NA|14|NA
CASSVGGNSGKLFF
TGTGCCAGCAGTGTGGGAGGGAATAGCGGAAAACTGTTTTTT
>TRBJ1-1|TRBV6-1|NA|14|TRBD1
CASSDWTGGTEAFF
TGTGCCAGCAGTGACTGGACAGGGGGCACTGAAGCTTTCTTT
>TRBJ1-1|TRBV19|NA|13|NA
CAIRAGRGTEAFF
TGTGCCATCCGGGCGGGGAGGGGCACTGAAGCTTTCTTT
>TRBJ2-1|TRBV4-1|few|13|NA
CASSPNEESEQFF
TGCGCCAGCAGCCCCAATGAGGAGAGTGAGCAGTTCTTC
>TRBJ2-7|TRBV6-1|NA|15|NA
CASSELGRGSYEQYF
TGTGCCAGCAGTGAATTGGGCAGGGGTTCCTACGAGCAGTACTTC
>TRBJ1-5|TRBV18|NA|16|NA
CASSPGTVSSNQPQHF
TGTGCCAGCTCACCAGGTACAGTAAGTAGCAATCAGCCCCAGCATTTT